This T cell receptor beta chain originates from a study of T cell responses to AZD1222 COVID-19 vaccine. Profiling relied on immunoSEQ multiplex PCR, and the TCRdb table lists in-frame clones only, not all of them. The sample gives fewer than 200,000 clones, roughly 90% of which show up once; approximately 1.7% is in the top ten. Comment on this clone: The antigen is unknown.

Overall study results and limits: Of spike-specific TCRs, nearly half reportedly target regions left unmutated in variants. Without day 14 samples, only post-peak T cell repertoires were studied. In a largely white British group with more females than males, clonal diversity was possibly underestimated.

The CDR3 contains 16 residues. V gave up 4 bases and J gave up 3 bases, with 16 bases separating them. From germline, CDR1 is KGHSH and CDR2 LQKENI. The chain combines TRBV18 with TRBJ1-3; possible D gene TRBD1, 5 bases. This clonotype was obtained from an adult who received the AZD1222 COVID-19 vaccine. Sequencing used peripheral blood, obtained 28 days after the second AZD1222 dose. The CDR3 here is CASSRDAGTDGNTIYF. CDR3 nucleotide sequence: TGTGCCAGCTCACGAGATGCAGGGACCGATGGAAACACCATATATTTT.